A single sample is the source of the 32 T cell receptor beta chains below, sequenced in a study of shared clonotypes between healthy human individuals. Some clones are missing from TCRdb's copy, which holds only in-frame ones; the method was immunoSEQ multiplex PCR. The data show approximately 1.9 million clones, roughly 95% seen once. Only CD45RO-negative cells positively selected for CCR7 counted as naive CD8 cells, so terminally differentiated effector memory CD45RA+ cells were excluded. Sequenced input: naive CD8+ T cells from PBMCs. The receptors were gathered from a man aged 18 to 29 in good health. Some clones in this sample may be carry-over from other donors' samples.

The rearrangement uses TRBV28 and TRBJ1-1; no clear D gene. V shed 4 bases and J shed 7 bases, with 7 bases lying between them. Germline-derived CDR1 and CDR2 are MDHEN and SYDVKM. The CDR3 extends over 11 amino acids. CDR3: CASSSRDEAFF. DNA of the CDR3: TGTGCCAGCAGTTCCCGCGATGAAGCTTTCTTT.

The gene calls are TRBV28 and TRBJ2-2, with D unclear. There are 19 residues in the CDR3. Per the germline V gene, CDR1 is MDHEN and CDR2 is SYDVKM. Trimming took 5 bases from V and 6 from J, leaving 28 bases between them. The CDR3: CASSPSMARLREVAGELFF. DNA for the CDR3: TGTGCCAGCAGTCCATCAATGGCCCGCCTCCGCGAGGTCGCCGGGGAGCTGTTTTTT.

The rearrangement uses TRBV7-9 and TRBJ2-2; maybe TRBD2 (5 bases). There are 12 residues in the CDR3. Germline V CDR1 and CDR2: SEHNR, FQNEAQ (reference sequence). V lost 4 bases and J 8 bases, leaving 8 bases between the germline ends. The CDR3, as DNA: TGTGCCAGCAGCTCGCGCGGGGGGGAGCTGTTTTTT. It encodes CASSSRGGELFF.

The chain combines TRBV30 with TRBJ2-1, with a tentative D call TRBD2 (6 bases). Germline loops: CDR1 GTSNPN, CDR2 SVGIG (reference sequence). V was shortened by 3 bases and J by 4 bases, with 16 bases between the two germline ends. The CDR3 loop spans 15 amino acids. The CDR3: CAWSLTSARYNEQFF. The CDR3 DNA reads TGTGCCTGGAGCCTGACTAGTGCGAGGTACAATGAGCAGTTCTTC.

CDR3 sequence (DNA): TGTGCCAGCAGTGAAGTTGCCGTTACAGATACGCAGTATTTT. Amino acid sequence: CASSEVAVTDTQYF. The rearrangement uses TRBV2 and TRBJ2-3; D remains unclear. CDR3 length: 14 amino acids. Trimming shortened V by 1 base and J by 3 bases, and 8 bases separated the two germline ends. Germline V gene data show CDR1 as SNHLY and CDR2 as FYNNEI.

The sample holds a few counts of this clone. The V call is TRBV4-1, the J call TRBJ1-1; 9 positions match TRBD1. Germline loops: CDR1 MGHRA, CDR2 YSYEKL. This CDR3 has 15 residues. V lost 4 bases, J lost 1 base, and 4 bases stayed unmatched. CDR3 coding DNA: TGCGCCAGCAGCCTTCCGGGACAGGGGAACACTGAAGCTTTCTTT. Translating it yields CASSLPGQGNTEAFF.

The rearrangement links TRBV13 to TRBJ1-2; TRBD1 might be the D (6 bases). The germline gives CDR1 PRHDT, CDR2 FYEKMQ (reference sequence). The CDR3 is made up of 12 amino acids. Trimming stripped 10 bases from V and 0 bases from J, with 9 bases between. CDR3 region: CANRDSNYGYTF. CDR3 coding DNA: TGTGCCAACAGGGATTCTAACTATGGCTACACCTTC.

J is TRBJ1-4 and V is TRBV5-6; D possibly corresponds to TRBD1 (6 bases). V was pared by 0 bases and J by 6 bases, with 9 bases between. This CDR3 contains 14 residues. CDR1 is SGHDT, CDR2 YYEEEE, per germline. As DNA, the CDR3 is TGTGCCAGCAGCTTGGGGGGGCGTGATGAAAAACTGTTTTTT. This encodes CASSLGGRDEKLFF.

CDR3 sequence (DNA): TGTGCCAGCAGCTTAATGCCGACACCCAGCTCCTACGAGCAGTACTTC. Translated, it gives CASSLMPTPSSYEQYF. This chain joins TRBV7-8 and TRBJ2-7, with D uncertain. CDR3 length: 16 amino acids. The germline V gene has CDR1 SGHVS and CDR2 FQNEAQ. The V end lost 2 bases, the J end lost 0 bases, and 14 bases lay between the germline ends.

This chain links TRBV13 with TRBJ2-2; a possible D gene is TRBD1 (5 bases). In germline, CDR1 is PRHDT, CDR2 FYEKMQ (reference sequence). Trimming took 2 bases from V and 1 from J, leaving 11 bases between them. This CDR3 region has 16 residues. The CDR3 is CASSLRGTWNTGELFF. CDR3 in DNA: TGTGCCAGCAGCTTAAGGGGAACTTGGAACACCGGGGAGCTGTTTTTT.

The V and J genes are TRBV27 and TRBJ1-4; no reliable D call. The V gene lost 6 bases and the J gene lost 4 bases, with 9 bases spanning the gap. The germline CDR1 and CDR2 sequences are MNHEY and SMNVEV (reference sequence). The CDR3 runs 13 residues. The CDR3 loop reads CASRLGVNEKLFF. The CDR3 bases are TGTGCCAGCAGACTCGGGGTTAATGAAAAACTGTTTTTT. The variable domain in full, with the rest retrieved from reference TRBV27 and TRBJ1-4, is EAQVTQNPRYLITVTGKKLTVTCSQNMNHEYMSWYRQDPGLGLRQIYYSMNVEVTDKGDVPEGYKVSRKEKRNFPLILESPSPNQTSLYFCASRLGVNEKLFFGSGTQLSVL.

The chain joins TRBV27 to TRBJ2-1; D is unclear. The CDR3 consists of 15 residues. Germline lookup yields CDR1 MNHEY and CDR2 SMNVEV (reference sequence). V was trimmed by 1 base and J by 3 bases, leaving 10 bases between them. The CDR3 sequence is CASSLLAWGYNEQFF. Here the CDR3 DNA reads TGTGCCAGCAGTTTATTGGCGTGGGGCTACAATGAGCAGTTCTTC.

This clone has only one observation. This chain uses TRBV5-5 with TRBJ2-7; TRBD1 matches 8 bases. Per the germline V gene, CDR1 is SGHKS and CDR2 is YYEKEE (reference sequence). The CDR3 has 14 residues. After removal of 4 bases from V and 6 bases from J, the junction contained 9 bases not matched to a gene. The CDR3 is CASSPGQGQGEQYF. CDR3 DNA: TGTGCCAGCAGCCCCGGACAGGGTCAGGGCGAGCAGTACTTC.

In its sample, this clone was seen once. V and J are TRBV27 and TRBJ2-1; 9 bases match TRBD1. The CDR3 extends over 19 amino acids. V shed 2 bases, J shed 5 bases, and the junction held 16 bases outside the gene matches. Germline V lookup: CDR1 MNHEY, CDR2 SMNVEV (reference sequence). CDR3 sequence (DNA): TGTGCCAGCAGTTTACCCGGACAGGGGATCGAACCGGCTCACAATGAGCAGTTCTTC. Amino acids: CASSLPGQGIEPAHNEQFF.

V and J are TRBV5-6 and TRBJ2-5, with 7 bases identical to TRBD2. Germline CDR1 SGHDT, CDR2 YYEEEE. V lost 1 base, J lost 1 base, and 7 bases stayed unmatched. The CDR3 totals 16 residues. The CDR3 here is CASSLRLAVLQETQYF. The CDR3 region has the DNA TGTGCCAGCAGCTTGAGGCTAGCGGTCCTCCAAGAGACCCAGTACTTC.

Of note for this clone: The sample has other DNA sequences that encode this CDR3 too. The gene calls are TRBV9 and TRBJ2-7; 10 bases match TRBD2. CDR1 SGDLS and CDR2 YYNGEE come from the germline V gene. Germline trimming cut 0 bases from V and 4 bases from J; bases unmatched to any gene: 4. The CDR3 is made up of 15 amino acids. CDR3 sequence (DNA): TGTGCCAGCAGCGTAGGTCCTAGCGGGAGTTACGAGCAGTACTTC. Residues: CASSVGPSGSYEQYF.

Only one count was recorded for this clone. This chain links TRBV7-9 with TRBJ2-3; no clear D gene. Germline CDR1 SEHNR, CDR2 FQNEAQ (reference sequence). This CDR3 is 13 amino acids long. V was shortened by 6 bases and J by 3 bases, with 10 bases between the two germline ends. CDR3 sequence reads: CASSRAITDTQYF. DNA for the CDR3: TGTGCCAGCAGTCGGGCGATTACAGATACGCAGTATTTT.

V and J are TRBV2 and TRBJ1-4; no reliable D call. The V and J ends lost 8 bases and 5 bases respectively, with 18 bases between them. The CDR3 extends over 15 amino acids. Looked up from germline, CDR1 is SNHLY and CDR2 is FYNNEI. CDR3 residues: CASGSSDRKNEKLFF. CDR3 nucleotides: TGTGCCAGCGGCAGCAGCGATAGGAAAAATGAAAAACTGTTTTTT. The whole variable domain, remainder taken from reference TRBV2 and TRBJ1-4, is EPEVTQTPSHQVTQMGQEVILRCVPISNHLYFYWYRQILGQKVEFLVSFYNNEISEKSEIFDDQFSVERPDGSNFTLKIRSTKLEDSAMYFCASGSSDRKNEKLFFGSGTQLSVL.

V usage is TRBV27 and J usage is TRBJ2-6; no reliable D call. The CDR3 has 12 residues. The V end was cut by 5 bases, the J end by 14 bases, with 13 bases between. Looked up from germline, CDR1 is MNHEY and CDR2 is SMNVEV (reference sequence). CDR3 residues: CASSPQPFILTF. CDR3 sequence (DNA): TGTGCCAGCAGTCCCCAACCTTTCATCCTGACTTTC.

The gene calls are TRBV12-5 and TRBJ2-2; 8 bases align to TRBD1. The CDR3 is made up of 15 amino acids. Unmatched junction bases numbered 6, after V lost 6 bases and J lost 3 bases. Looked up from germline, CDR1 is LGHNT and CDR2 is FRNRAP. The CDR3 DNA follows: TGTGCTAGTGGGACCGGGACAGGTTACACCGGGGAGCTGTTTTTT. Its protein is CASGTGTGYTGELFF.

CDR3 protein: CASSTRFIYGYTF. Written as DNA, the CDR3 is TGTGCCAGCAGCACCCGGTTTATATATGGCTACACCTTC. This chain joins TRBV14 and TRBJ1-2; D gene unclear. The V gene's germline CDR1 is SGHDN and CDR2 FVKESK. The CDR3 is 13 amino acids. The ends were cut back, 5 bases at V and 5 bases at J, with 12 bases in the middle.

The count of this clone is one. This rearrangement joins TRBV6-5 to TRBJ1-1, with TRBD1 matching over 9 bases. The V segment lost 4 bases and the J segment 4 bases; nucleotides outside the gene matches: 4. This CDR3 is built from 14 residues. Germline CDR1 MNHEY, CDR2 SVGAGI. CDR3 region: CASSWDRVGTEAFF. The CDR3 coding sequence is TGTGCCAGCAGTTGGGACAGGGTCGGCACTGAAGCTTTCTTT.

The chain joins TRBV7-9 to TRBJ2-7; TRBD1 or TRBD2 may be the D gene (5 bases each). The V gene's germline CDR1 is SEHNR and CDR2 FQNEAQ (reference sequence). The V end was cut by 3 bases, the J end by 5 bases, with 17 bases between. The CDR3 sequence is 15 residues long. The CDR3: CASSFSGTANDEQYF. The CDR3 DNA reads TGTGCCAGCAGCTTTTCCGGGACGGCTAACGACGAGCAGTACTTC.

This clone came up once. The V and J genes are TRBV2 and TRBJ1-4; D not certain. V gave up 7 bases and J gave up 3 bases, with 18 bases separating them. The germline gives CDR1 SNHLY, CDR2 FYNNEI. The CDR3 has 16 amino acids. The CDR3 coding sequence is TGTGCCAGCATTAAATTTACTGGTGGCCCTAATGAAAAACTGTTTTTT. Protein sequence: CASIKFTGGPNEKLFF.

The chain uses TRBV29-1 and TRBJ2-1; D tentatively fits TRBD1 or TRBD2 (5 bases each). The CDR3 is 12 amino acids. From germline, CDR1 is SQVTM and CDR2 ANQGSEA. The V gene lost 3 bases and the J gene lost 6 bases, with 9 bases spanning the gap. The CDR3 DNA follows: TGCAGCGTTGACAGGGCGGGCAATGAGCAGTTCTTC. It codes for CSVDRAGNEQFF.

The chain links TRBV7-9 to TRBJ2-5; no clear D gene. Germline V gene sequence: CDR1 SEHNR, CDR2 FQNEAQ (reference sequence). Trimming cost V 5 bases and J 3 bases, with 7 bases left between them. The CDR3 is 12 amino acids. The CDR3 nucleotides read TGTGCCAGCAGCACCAGCAAAGAGACCCAGTACTTC. This sequence encodes CASSTSKETQYF. The whole variable domain, remainder taken from reference TRBV7-9 and TRBJ2-5, is DTGVSQNPRHKITKRGQNVTFRCDPISEHNRLYWYRQTLGQGPEFLTYFQNEAQLEKSRLLSDRFSAERPKGSFSTLEIQRTEQGDSAMYLCASSTSKETQYFGPGTRLLVL.

The chain joins TRBV7-2 to TRBJ1-5, with D tentatively TRBD1 (5 bases). Germline V gene sequence: CDR1 SGHTA, CDR2 FQGNSA. The CDR3 has 15 residues. Trimming took 5 bases from V and 4 from J, leaving 15 bases between them. The CDR3 is CASSQRVGGNQPQHF. The CDR3 nucleotides are TGTGCCAGCAGCCAAAGGGTTGGGGGGAATCAGCCCCAGCATTTT.

V is TRBV29-1 and J is TRBJ1-4; D gene ambiguous. The CDR3 loop spans 16 amino acids. Germline CDR1 reads SQVTM; CDR2 reads ANQGSEA. Trimming stripped 5 bases from V and 0 bases from J, with 16 bases between. CDR3 in DNA: TGCAGCGTTACTATCGGAGTGAGTGCAACTAATGAAAAACTGTTTTTT. Translated: CSVTIGVSATNEKLFF.

The genes are TRBV10-3 and TRBJ1-1; D possibly corresponds to TRBD1 (5 bases). From germline, CDR1 is ENHRY and CDR2 SYGVKD. This CDR3 comprises 16 residues. Trimming pared 0 bases from V and 5 bases from J, leaving 16 bases between. The CDR3: CAISESFGGRETEAFF. The CDR3, as DNA: TGTGCCATCAGTGAGTCCTTCGGGGGAAGAGAGACTGAAGCTTTCTTT.

This chain joins TRBV7-6 and TRBJ2-7, with 9 bases lining up with TRBD1. The CDR3 consists of 16 residues. Losses at the gene ends were 1 base for V and 4 bases for J; bases not matched to a gene: 8. The germline V gene has CDR1 SGHVS and CDR2 FNYEAQ. CDR3 nucleotides: TGTGCCAGCAGCTTAGAGGCCGGGACAGGGCAATACGAGCAGTACTTC. Translation gives CASSLEAGTGQYEQYF. The full variable domain, rest sourced from reference TRBV7-6 and TRBJ2-7, is GAGVSQSPRYKVTKRGQDVALRCDPISGHVSLYWYRQALGQGPEFLTYFNYEAQQDKSGLPNDRFSAERPEGSISTLTIQRTEQRDSAMYRCASSLEAGTGQYEQYFGPGTRLTVT.

The chain combines TRBV7-2 with TRBJ2-7; D is ambiguous. The CDR3 loop spans 14 amino acids. The germline V gene encodes CDR1 SGHTA and CDR2 FQGNSA. Trimming shortened V by 8 bases and J by 4 bases, and 18 bases separated the two germline ends. The CDR3, as DNA: TGTGCCAGCGGGCCACGAGGACGGCCGTACGAGCAGTACTTC. Translating it yields CASGPRGRPYEQYF.

The genes are TRBV18 and TRBJ1-6; D gene ambiguous. Trimming cost V 4 bases and J 8 bases, with 18 bases left between them. CDR1 is KGHSH, CDR2 LQKENI, per germline. The CDR3 consists of 16 residues. CDR3 region: CASSRSSTSGDSPLHF. For the CDR3, the DNA is TGTGCCAGCTCACGCTCGAGCACCTCTGGGGATTCACCCCTCCACTTT.